This T cell receptor beta chain emerged from a study of patients and donors after allogeneic stem cell transplantation. TCRdb reanalysed the RT-PCR reads using MiXCR and keeps one entry per CDR3 protein. The table includes under 200,000 distinct CDR3 sequences, around 30% detected once. V was pared by 4 bases and J by 2 bases, with 5 bases of the junction left unmatched. Germline V gene lookup returns CDR1 SQVTM and CDR2 ANQGSEA. The CDR3 totals 14 residues. Sequencing was performed on blood, either unsorted or a sorted T cell fraction (not recorded which). The chain employs TRBV29-1 and TRBJ2-1; TRBD1 agrees at 7 bases. This TCR was recovered from a human donor who was either an allogeneic HSCT recipient or a stem cell or donor lymphocyte infusion donor (not recorded which). It is not recorded whose cells these are; they may come from a transplant donor. CDR3 sequence (DNA): TGCAGCGTTGTCGGACAGGCCGCCTACAATGAGCAGTTCTTC. This gives the protein CSVVGQAAYNEQFF.